The rows below give T cell receptor beta chains drawn from one sample of a study of siplizumab effects on memory and regulatory T cells. Data came from immunoSEQ multiplex PCR; TCRdb stores just in-frame clones and leaves some out. The table includes 95,000 to 100,000 clones, about nine tenths detected once. The sample consisted of non-Treg CD4+ T cells sorted from blood. Receptors were obtained from a human donor in good health. CDR3s include the opening cysteine and the closing phenylalanine or tryptophan. Each record gives: CDR3 DNA, CDR3 protein, J gene, V gene, D gene, clone size. D genes are given only for firm matches. Where a row states a size, it is once, few, many or the class of an expanded clone; other rows omit it.

TGCGCCAGCAGCCCAACGGTCGGGGCCCCCATCAACACTGAAGCTTTCTTT CASSPTVGAPINTEAFF TRBJ1-1 TRBV5-1 NA NA
TGTGCCAGCAGCGCACCGGGACTAGTTACAGATACGCAGTATTTT CASSAPGLVTDTQYF TRBJ2-3 TRBV9 TRBD2 NA
TGCGCCAGCAGCCCCGACTCGCGGGCCACAGATACGCAGTATTTT CASSPDSRATDTQYF TRBJ2-3 TRBV4-3 NA NA
TGTGCCAGTAGTAGCCGGGACAGGGTAATCGCTGAAGCTTTCTTT CASSSRDRVIAEAFF TRBJ1-1 TRBV19 TRBD1 NA
TGTGCCAGTAGTCTAATACGTGGGACAGTTAACTATGGCTACACCTTC CASSLIRGTVNYGYTF TRBJ1-2 TRBV19 TRBD1 few
TGTGCCAGCAGTTTACCTAGGACTAGACCCATCGGCTACGAGCAGTACTTC CASSLPRTRPIGYEQYF TRBJ2-7 TRBV27 TRBD2 NA
TGTGCCAGTAGTGCCGGGACCGTCACAGATACGCAGTATTTT CASSAGTVTDTQYF TRBJ2-3 TRBV19 NA NA
TGTGCCAGCAGCAAACCGTCTAGCGGGTACAATGAGCAGTTCTTC CASSKPSSGYNEQFF TRBJ2-1 TRBV5-4 TRBD2 NA
TGTGCCAGCAGTTTCACCAACCCCTGGACTAGCGGGAACACCGGGGAGCTGTTTTTT CASSFTNPWTSGNTGELFF TRBJ2-2 TRBV27 TRBD2 NA
TGTGCCAGCAGACCCGACAGGGGCCAACGAAAACTGTTTTTT CASRPDRGQRKLFF TRBJ1-4 TRBV6-5 TRBD1 NA
TGTGCCTGGGGGCGGGACGGAGACTACGAGCAGTACTTC CAWGRDGDYEQYF TRBJ2-7 TRBV30 NA NA
TGTGCCAGTAGTATAAGGGCCCCCCTCTACGAGCAGTACTTC CASSIRAPLYEQYF TRBJ2-7 TRBV19 NA once
TGCGCCAGCATGCGAGAGACGAACACTGAAGCTTTCTTT CASMRETNTEAFF TRBJ1-1 TRBV10-1 NA NA
TGTGCCATCAGTGCTACCCTGGGGTCCTGGCCCCAGCATTTT CAISATLGSWPQHF TRBJ1-5 TRBV10-3 NA NA
TGTGCCTGGAGTAACACAAAGGGGAGCACCGGGGAGCTGTTTTTT CAWSNTKGSTGELFF TRBJ2-2 TRBV30 NA NA
TGTGCCAGCAGCGTAGGGGAGGGACTTGTTGAAAAACTGTTTTTT CASSVGEGLVEKLFF TRBJ1-4 TRBV9 NA NA
TGCGCCAGCAGTGATGGGGGGGACTTCTACAATGAGCAGTTCTTC CASSDGGDFYNEQFF TRBJ2-1 TRBV10-2 TRBD2 NA
TGTGCCAGCAGCGTAAATGCCTGGAACACCGGGGAGCTGTTTTTT CASSVNAWNTGELFF TRBJ2-2 TRBV9 NA once
TGTGCCAGCAGTGCCCTCTATAACACTGAAGCTTTCTTT CASSALYNTEAFF TRBJ1-1 TRBV6-1 NA NA
TGCAGCGTTCCCGCGGGTGGCTCCTACGAGCAGTACTTC CSVPAGGSYEQYF TRBJ2-7 TRBV29-1 NA NA
TGTGCCAGCAGTGAAGCTCACCCCGGCCTCTCTGAAGCTTTCTTT CASSEAHPGLSEAFF TRBJ1-1 TRBV2 NA NA
TGCAGCGTTGCCAGGTATTCTAGCACAGATACGCAGTATTTT CSVARYSSTDTQYF TRBJ2-3 TRBV29-1 NA NA
TGTGCCAGCAGTCACAGGGTTAATCAGCCCCAGCATTTT CASSHRVNQPQHF TRBJ1-5 TRBV6-6 NA NA
TGTGCTAGTGCCCTAGGTAGCAATCAGCCCCAGCATTTT CASALGSNQPQHF TRBJ1-5 TRBV12-5 NA NA
TGTGCCATCAGTGATAGGGTCGGGAACACTGAAGCTTTCTTT CAISDRVGNTEAFF TRBJ1-1 TRBV10-3 NA NA
TGTGCCAGCAGCGCCACGGGGGACAGCACAGATACGCAGTATTTT CASSATGDSTDTQYF TRBJ2-3 TRBV7-9 NA once
TGTGCCAGCACCCCACCCGGTGGCCAATATCGTCTTAATACGCAGTATTTT CASTPPGGQYRLNTQYF TRBJ2-3 TRBV27 NA NA
TGTGCCAGCAAGTCGACAGGTCTTACCTCTGGGGCCAACGTCCTGACTTTC CASKSTGLTSGANVLTF TRBJ2-6 TRBV28 NA once
TGTGCCTGGAGCCTCGGGGGACAGGCGGATACAGATACGCAGTATTTT CAWSLGGQADTDTQYF TRBJ2-3 TRBV30 TRBD1 NA
TGTGCCAGCAGGGGGCGCACAGGGGTCTGGGACACTGAAGCTTTCTTT CASRGRTGVWDTEAFF TRBJ1-1 TRBV11-3 TRBD1 NA
TGTGCCAGCAGCTTGGCTTTGGCGGGCACTGAAGCTTTCTTT CASSLALAGTEAFF TRBJ1-1 TRBV5-6 NA NA
TGTGCCAGCAGTCCCCAGGGGAGCTCTGGAAACACCATATATTTT CASSPQGSSGNTIYF TRBJ1-3 TRBV27 NA NA
TGTGCCAGCAGCCTCAAAAACATTCAGTACTTC CASSLKNIQYF TRBJ2-4 TRBV11-3 NA NA
TGTGCCAGTACCTATAGGGGCAGCGCCCAAGAGACCCAGTACTTC CASTYRGSAQETQYF TRBJ2-5 TRBV19 NA NA
TGTGCCAGCAGTCCAATAGGACTAGCGGGAGGCGGGGAGCAGTACTTC CASSPIGLAGGGEQYF TRBJ2-7 TRBV27 TRBD2 NA
TGCGCCAGCAGCCAACGACAGAAAGACTATGGCTACACCTTC CASSQRQKDYGYTF TRBJ1-2 TRBV4-1 NA NA
TGTGCCAGCAGTTCACTTCGCTACAATGAGCAGTTCTTC CASSSLRYNEQFF TRBJ2-1 TRBV6-5 NA NA
TGTGCCAGCAGCTTAGGGACAGGGGGTGGTGGGGAGACCCAGTACTTC CASSLGTGGGGETQYF TRBJ2-5 TRBV7-8 TRBD1 NA
TGTGCCAGTAGCCTACGGGACAGGGGGCAAGGCGGTGGAAACACCATATATTTT CASSLRDRGQGGGNTIYF TRBJ1-3 TRBV19 TRBD1 once
TGTGCCAGCAGTCTGGGACTAGCGGGTTCCTACGAGCAGTACTTC CASSLGLAGSYEQYF TRBJ2-7 TRBV27 TRBD2 NA
TGCGCCAGCAGCTTGCCGACAGGGATTAATGAAAAACTGTTTTTT CASSLPTGINEKLFF TRBJ1-4 TRBV5-1 TRBD1 NA
TGTGCCAGCAGGAATAGCAATCAGCCCCAGCATTTT CASRNSNQPQHF TRBJ1-5 TRBV6-5 NA NA
TGTGCCAGCAGCTTAGCAATTGGGACAGGATCACAAGAGACCCAGTACTTC CASSLAIGTGSQETQYF TRBJ2-5 TRBV7-9 TRBD1 NA
TGCGCCAGCAGCCCGGAGGGGGGCGCGGTATCCAACTATGGCTACACCTTC CASSPEGGAVSNYGYTF TRBJ1-2 TRBV5-1 NA few
TGTGCCAGCAGCTTGGCCGGGACCGGGGGCTACACCTTC CASSLAGTGGYTF TRBJ1-2 TRBV5-5 NA NA
TGTGCAAGTCGCCCACCGGGGGGCCCTAGCGGGAGTCGGAGTGAGCAGTTCTTC CASRPPGGPSGSRSEQFF TRBJ2-1 TRBV12-2 NA NA
TGTGCCAGTAGGGACAGCTCTGGAAACACCATATATTTT CASRDSSGNTIYF TRBJ1-3 TRBV19 NA NA
TGCAGCGTCGAGACAGGGGAACGCTCCTACGAGCAGTACTTC CSVETGERSYEQYF TRBJ2-7 TRBV29-1 TRBD1 NA
TGTGCCTGGAGTGTACCGGACAGATTGTCCCAGCCCCAGCATTTT CAWSVPDRLSQPQHF TRBJ1-5 TRBV30 NA NA
TGCGCCAGCAGCCAACTCGCCTCGACAGTGAGAGCTTTCTTT CASSQLASTVRAFF TRBJ1-1 TRBV4-3 NA NA
TGTGCCAGCAGCTCGACAGGGATTGGGGCCAACGTCCTGACTTTC CASSSTGIGANVLTF TRBJ2-6 TRBV28 TRBD1 NA
TGTGCCAGCAGCCCGGGACTAATGGGGACGCCTCAAGAGACCCAGTACTTC CASSPGLMGTPQETQYF TRBJ2-5 TRBV7-2 TRBD2 NA
TGCAGCCTAAGACCGACCCAAGAGACCCAGTACTTC CSLRPTQETQYF TRBJ2-5 TRBV29-1 NA NA
TGTGCCAGCTCTCGGAACAGTAATAGCAATCAGCCCCAGCATTTT CASSRNSNSNQPQHF TRBJ1-5 TRBV18 NA NA
TGCGCCAGCAGCCCGACAGCGGGAGCCTCCTACGAGCAGTACTTC CASSPTAGASYEQYF TRBJ2-7 TRBV5-1 TRBD2 NA